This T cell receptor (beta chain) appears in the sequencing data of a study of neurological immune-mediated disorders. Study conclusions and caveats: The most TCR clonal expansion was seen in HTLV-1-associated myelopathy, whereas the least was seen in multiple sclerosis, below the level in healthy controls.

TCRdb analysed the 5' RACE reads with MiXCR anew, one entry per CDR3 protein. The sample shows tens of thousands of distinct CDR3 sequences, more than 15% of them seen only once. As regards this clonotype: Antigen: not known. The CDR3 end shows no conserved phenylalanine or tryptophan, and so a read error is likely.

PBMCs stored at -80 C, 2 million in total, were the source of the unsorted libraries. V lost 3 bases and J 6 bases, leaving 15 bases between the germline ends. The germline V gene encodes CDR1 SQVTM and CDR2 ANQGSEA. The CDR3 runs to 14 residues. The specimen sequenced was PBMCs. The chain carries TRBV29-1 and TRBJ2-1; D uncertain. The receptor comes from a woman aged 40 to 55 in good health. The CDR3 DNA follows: TGCAGCGTTGATACTCCTTCAAGAAGCAATGAGCAGTTCTTA. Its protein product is CSVDTPSRSNEQFL.